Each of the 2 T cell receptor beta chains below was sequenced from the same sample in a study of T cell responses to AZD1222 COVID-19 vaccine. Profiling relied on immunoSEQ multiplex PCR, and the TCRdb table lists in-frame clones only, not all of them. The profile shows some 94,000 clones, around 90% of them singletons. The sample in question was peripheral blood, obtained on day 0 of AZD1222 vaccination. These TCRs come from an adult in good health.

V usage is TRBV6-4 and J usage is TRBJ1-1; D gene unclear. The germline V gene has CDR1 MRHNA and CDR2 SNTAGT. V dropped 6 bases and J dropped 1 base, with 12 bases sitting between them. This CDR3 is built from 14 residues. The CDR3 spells CASSVRAGNTEAFF. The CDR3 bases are TGTGCCAGCAGCGTACGGGCGGGGAACACTGAAGCTTTCTTT.

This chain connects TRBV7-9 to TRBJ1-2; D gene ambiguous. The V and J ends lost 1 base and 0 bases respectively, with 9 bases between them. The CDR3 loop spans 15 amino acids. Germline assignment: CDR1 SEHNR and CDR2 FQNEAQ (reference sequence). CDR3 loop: CASSLVRGSNYGYTF. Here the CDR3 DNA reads TGTGCCAGCAGCTTAGTCCGAGGGTCTAACTATGGCTACACCTTC.